The present T cell receptor beta chain was sequenced within a study of OX40 agonist ivuxolimab in advanced cancers. For the study at large: The mean age was approximately 60 years, ranging from 23 to 79, with about four fifths of participants male. Study-level results: In general, CD8+ T cells held more expanded clones than CD4+ did, on average.

It was autoimmune disease history or systemic immunosuppression that excluded patients. Assay used: immunoSEQ multiplex PCR; TCRdb lists only in-frame clones, some missing. The data contain roughly 80,000 clones, more than 75% of them singletons. With regard to this clone: Its antigen remains unknown.

The junction had 8 bases not matched to a gene; V was cut back by 5 bases and J by 7 bases. The germline gives CDR1 LGHNA, CDR2 YSLEER. The CDR3 is 14 amino acids. The sequence came from an adult with an advanced solid tumor such as melanoma, head and neck, liver or kidney cancer. The input for sequencing was CD4+ or CD8+ T cells sorted from blood, taken in a trial of the OX40 agonist ivuxolimab. This chain connects TRBV4-3 to TRBJ2-4, with 7 bases identical to TRBD2. In DNA form, the CDR3 reads TGCGCCAGCAGCTCCAGCGGGGCGGGGAACATTCAGTACTTC. This encodes CASSSSGAGNIQYF.